This T cell receptor (beta chain) was recorded in a study of response to subunit inactivated influenza vaccine. TCRdb fed the RT-PCR reads into MiXCR, producing one record per CDR3 protein. The sample yields 860,000 or so distinct CDR3 sequences, 21% seen once. V was cut by 8 bases and J by 2 bases, with 9 bases left in between. CDR1 is MNHEY and CDR2 is SVGEGT in the germline V gene. This CDR3 contains 12 residues. The sequence was obtained from a man between 45 and 60 years old who received an inactivated influenza vaccine. The source material was PBMCs from blood, sampled 4 to 6 days after vaccination. V is TRBV6-2 or TRBV6-3 and J is TRBJ1-2, with D possibly TRBD1 on 5 matching bases. CDR3 in amino acids: CASGTANYGYTF. CDR3 in DNA: TGTGCCAGCGGGACGGCGAACTATGGCTACACCTTC.